A single sample is the source of the 27 T cell receptor beta chains below, sequenced in a study of cytomegalovirus exposure and HLA in healthy donors. TCRdb keeps only in-frame clones here, not all; method: immunoSEQ multiplex PCR. The sample consists of tens of thousands of clones, 90% to 96% of them appearing once. Input material: PBMCs. The receptors originated from a man younger than 35 in good health and CMV-seronegative.

J is TRBJ2-3 and V is TRBV29-1, with 9 positions matching TRBD2. CDR3 length equals 15 residues. Unmatched junction bases numbered 18, after V lost 4 bases and J lost 13 bases. Germline CDR1 SQVTM, CDR2 ANQGSEA. CDR3: CSVVEPGSGRTTEYF. CDR3 nucleotide sequence: TGCAGCGTTGTGGAACCGGGTAGCGGGAGAACCACAGAGTATTTT.

This chain links TRBV7-9 with TRBJ1-4; possibly TRBD1 for D (5 bases). The CDR3 has 14 amino acids. CDR1 SEHNR and CDR2 FQNEAQ come from the germline V gene (reference sequence). V was clipped by 6 bases and J by 2 bases, with 10 bases between them. CDR3 in DNA: TGTGCCAGCAGGCGGGAGGGGACTAATGAAAAACTGTTTTTT. Protein product: CASRREGTNEKLFF.

V gene TRBV9 combines with J gene TRBJ1-1; TRBD1 matches 8 bases. The V and J ends lost 1 base and 6 bases, in that order; junction bases with no gene match: 14. This CDR3 is 17 amino acids long. Germline V gene lookup returns CDR1 SGDLS and CDR2 YYNGEE. CDR3 region: CASSVFPGQDWMAEAFF. The CDR3 coding sequence is TGTGCCAGCAGCGTATTTCCGGGACAGGATTGGATGGCTGAAGCTTTCTTT. Based on the CDR3 plus reference TRBV9 and TRBJ1-1, the full variable domain is DSGVTQTPKHLITATGQRVTLRCSPRSGDLSVYWYQQSLDQGLQFLIQYYNGEERAKGNILERFSAQQFPDLHSELNLSSLELGDSALYFCASSVFPGQDWMAEAFFGQGTRLTVV.

The chain links TRBV10-3 to TRBJ2-1; 8 nucleotides line up with TRBD2. This CDR3 comprises 17 residues. The germline V gene has CDR1 ENHRY and CDR2 SYGVKD. The J segment lost 7 bases and the V segment lost 4 bases, leaving 15 bases of the junction unmatched. The CDR3, as DNA: TGTGCCATCAGTGTGGTTATAGCGGGGCCCCGAGGTAATGAGCAGTTCTTC. Translation: CAISVVIAGPRGNEQFF.

This sequence joins TRBV7-2 and TRBJ2-1, with 7 bases fitting TRBD2. J gave up 2 bases and V 2 bases, and 15 bases lay outside the gene matches. The CDR3 spans 19 residues. Germline CDR1 reads SGHTA; CDR2 reads FQGNSA. The CDR3: CASSLSGPGRDYAYNEQFF. For the CDR3, the DNA is TGTGCCAGCAGCTTAAGTGGACCTGGGAGGGACTACGCCTACAATGAGCAGTTCTTC.

The chain joins TRBV6-1 to TRBJ1-5; D uncertain. This CDR3 has 14 residues. Germline-derived CDR1 and CDR2 are MNHNS and SASEGT. V dropped 1 base and J dropped 6 bases, with 10 bases sitting between them. The CDR3 sequence is CASSEGAGPQPQHF. For the CDR3, the DNA is TGTGCCAGCAGTGAAGGGGCAGGCCCTCAGCCCCAGCATTTT.

The rearrangement joins TRBV4-3 to TRBJ2-3; 11 nucleotides align to TRBD2. From germline, CDR1 is LGHNA and CDR2 YSLEER. There are 16 residues in the CDR3. V trimming: 1 base; J trimming: 9 bases; junction bases outside the gene matches: 9. The CDR3, as DNA: TGCGCCAGCAGCCAAGGAGCTACTAGCGGGAGAAGGACGCAGTATTTT. Residues: CASSQGATSGRRTQYF.

This sequence joins TRBV19 and TRBJ2-5, with 8 bases fitting TRBD1. This CDR3 comprises 15 residues. After removal of 6 bases from V and 5 bases from J, the junction contained 11 bases not matched to a gene. CDR1 is LNHDA and CDR2 is SQIVND in the germline V gene (reference sequence). The DNA of the CDR3 is TGTGCCAGTAGAGCGAGTGCAGGGGGCGGCGAGACCCAGTACTTC. It specifies CASRASAGGGETQYF.

This clone was seen just once. The rearrangement uses TRBV6-5 and TRBJ2-7; possible D gene TRBD1, 6 bases. The CDR3 has 14 residues. V was shortened by 6 bases and J by 4 bases, with 16 bases between the two germline ends. The V gene's germline CDR1 is MNHEY and CDR2 SVGAGI. The CDR3 here is CASSTGQTGYEQYF. CDR3 DNA sequence: TGTGCCAGCAGCACTGGACAGACAGGATACGAGCAGTACTTC.

The chain has TRBV2 and TRBJ2-7; D is perhaps TRBD2 (5 bases). This CDR3 has 14 residues. Trimming removed 6 bases from V and 3 bases from J, with 15 bases in between. CDR1 and CDR2 (germline): SNHLY, FYNNEI. This CDR3 is CASRRYGVNYEQYF. CDR3 bases: TGTGCCAGCAGGCGTTACGGGGTGAACTACGAGCAGTACTTC.

Turning to this clone: A read error may account for a junction end that differs from germline. The chain combines TRBV4-1 with TRBJ2-2; 8 bases are a match to TRBD2. There are 16 residues in the CDR3. Germline-derived CDR1 and CDR2 are MGHRA and YSYEKL. CDR3 residues: CASSRGLAWNTGELFF. The CDR3 nucleotides read TGCGCCAGCAGCCGCGGACTAGCCTGGAACACCGGAGAGCTGTTTTTT.

The chain carries TRBV15 and TRBJ1-2; D ambiguous. Germline CDR1 reads LNHNV; CDR2 reads YYDKDF (reference sequence). The CDR3 totals 14 residues. Trimming left V 2 bases short and J 4 bases short, with 11 bases between. In DNA form, the CDR3 reads TGTGCCACCAGCAGATTGGCGGGTAGCTATGGCTACACCTTC. It codes for CATSRLAGSYGYTF.

The chain links TRBV27 to TRBJ2-1, with 8 nucleotides matching TRBD2. The CDR3 runs to 14 residues. Germline V gene data show CDR1 as MNHEY and CDR2 as SMNVEV (reference sequence). Trimming took 3 bases from V and 6 from J; bases not matched to a gene: 4. The CDR3 region is CASSLGLGANEQFF. Written as DNA, the CDR3 is TGTGCCAGCAGTTTGGGACTAGGGGCCAATGAGCAGTTCTTC.

The chain carries TRBV5-1 and TRBJ2-3, with TRBD1 matching over 8 bases. J gave up 0 bases and V 6 bases, and 6 bases lay outside the gene matches. Germline V gene sequence: CDR1 SGHRS, CDR2 YFSETQ. The CDR3 runs 15 residues. In DNA, the CDR3 is TGCGCCAGCACCCAGGACAGGGCTAGCACAGATACGCAGTATTTT. Residues: CASTQDRASTDTQYF.

This clone was seen once. The rearrangement uses TRBV7-9 and TRBJ2-2; possibly TRBD1 for D (6 bases). The CDR3 is 14 residues long. Trimming took off 1 base at V and 4 bases at J, with 7 bases between the two ends. The germline V gene has CDR1 SEHNR and CDR2 FQNEAQ (reference sequence). The CDR3, as DNA: TGTGCCAGCAGCTTAGAGGGGGTCACCGGGGAGCTGTTTTTT. Translated, it gives CASSLEGVTGELFF. Full variable domain (rest looked up from reference TRBV7-9 and TRBJ2-2): DTGVSQNPRHKITKRGQNVTFRCDPISEHNRLYWYRQTLGQGPEFLTYFQNEAQLEKSRLLSDRFSAERPKGSFSTLEIQRTEQGDSAMYLCASSLEGVTGELFFGEGSRLTVL.

The DNA for the CDR3 is TGCGCCAGCAGCTCTACTAGCGGGGAAACCTACAATGAGCAGTTCTTC. Translation: CASSSTSGETYNEQFF. The chain carries TRBV5-1 and TRBJ2-1; 10 nucleotides align to TRBD2. V shed 3 bases and J 2 bases; nucleotides not matched to a gene: 5. Germline-derived CDR1 and CDR2 are SGHRS and YFSETQ. The CDR3 has 16 residues. Supplemented by reference TRBV5-1 and TRBJ2-1, the full variable domain reads KAGVTQTPRYLIKTRGQQVTLSCSPISGHRSVSWYQQTPGQGLQFLFEYFSETQRNKGNFPGRFSGRQFSNSRSEMNVSTLELGDSALYLCASSSTSGETYNEQFFGPGTRLTVL.

This clone was seen a single time. CDR3 sequence reads: CASSAITGYEQYF. The CDR3 nucleotides read TGCGCCAGCAGCGCCATTACTGGTTACGAGCAGTACTTC. The chain recombines TRBV5-1 with TRBJ2-7; D gene ambiguous. The CDR3 totals 13 residues. Germline V gene lookup returns CDR1 SGHRS and CDR2 YFSETQ. Trimming took off 4 bases at V and 4 bases at J, with 12 bases between the two ends.

The V and J genes are TRBV30 and TRBJ2-2; TRBD1 aligns across 9 bases. The CDR3 is made up of 15 amino acids. The germline V gene encodes CDR1 GTSNPN and CDR2 SVGIG (reference sequence). V was clipped by 1 base and J by 3 bases; unmatched bases: 3. The CDR3: CAWSAGTGHTGELFF. The CDR3 DNA reads TGTGCCTGGAGTGCTGGGACAGGGCACACCGGGGAGCTGTTTTTT.

The rearrangement joins TRBV7-2 to TRBJ2-7, with D possibly matching TRBD2 (6 bases). Trimming shortened V by 5 bases and J by 0 bases, and 17 bases separated the two germline ends. Per germline, CDR1 SGHTA and CDR2 FQGNSA. The CDR3 extends over 16 amino acids. The CDR3 loop reads CASSPMGGLSSYEQYF. CDR3 coding DNA: TGTGCCAGCAGCCCCATGGGGGGTCTAAGCTCCTACGAGCAGTACTTC.

This clone showed up just once. The CDR3 DNA reads TGTGCTAGTGGTTTGGTAGGAGCGGGGTTAGTCACTGAAGCTTTCTTT. This codes for CASGLVGAGLVTEAFF. V and J are TRBV12-5 and TRBJ1-1, with unresolved D. The CDR3 is 16 amino acids. Trimming left V 0 bases short and J 4 bases short, with 15 bases between. Germline values: CDR1 LGHNT, CDR2 FRNRAP.

The chain is built from TRBV6-1 and TRBJ2-7, with 10 bases identical to TRBD2. V shed 1 base and J 2 bases; nucleotides not matched to a gene: 2. CDR3 size: 15 residues. Germline CDR1 reads MNHNS; CDR2 reads SASEGT. CDR3 sequence (DNA): TGTGCCAGCAGTGAAGTAGCGGGAGGCCCCTACGAGCAGTACTTC. Amino acid sequence: CASSEVAGGPYEQYF.

This chain joins TRBV28 and TRBJ1-2, with D unresolved. The CDR3 contains 17 residues. The V and J ends lost 6 bases and 1 base respectively, with 21 bases between them. Germline CDR1 reads MDHEN; CDR2 reads SYDVKM. The CDR3 loop reads CASSPASVLGGNYGYTF. CDR3 in DNA: TGTGCCAGCAGCCCCGCCTCCGTTCTAGGAGGTAACTATGGCTACACCTTC.

This clone was seen only once. The chain employs TRBV7-2 and TRBJ2-1; a weak D match, TRBD2 (5 bases). CDR3 size: 17 residues. Germline lookup yields CDR1 SGHTA and CDR2 FQGNSA. V lost 1 base to trimming and J lost 4 bases, with 17 bases between them. CDR3 DNA sequence: TGTGCCAGCAGCTTAGAAATGGGCCCTAGCCCTTACAATGAGCAGTTCTTC. This gives the protein CASSLEMGPSPYNEQFF.

V gene TRBV10-1 combines with J gene TRBJ2-7, with 7 bases identical to TRBD1. The CDR3 spans 13 residues. Per the germline V gene, CDR1 is WNHNN and CDR2 is SYGVQD (reference sequence). Unmatched junction bases numbered 6, after V lost 6 bases and J lost 4 bases. CDR3 protein: CASSLGQDYEQYF. For the CDR3, the DNA is TGCGCCAGCAGCCTAGGACAGGATTACGAGCAGTACTTC.

The CDR3 coding sequence is TGTGCCAGCAGCTTAGGGGGAGCGACAGGGAAGGACACCGGGGAGCTGTTTTTT. Encoded protein: CASSLGGATGKDTGELFF. V and J are TRBV11-2 and TRBJ2-2, with TRBD1 matching over 7 bases. Unmatched junction bases numbered 11, after V lost 1 base and J lost 3 bases. Germline CDR1 reads SGHAT; CDR2 reads FQNNGV. The CDR3 runs 18 residues.

The V gene is TRBV9, the J gene TRBJ1-2, with D possibly TRBD1 on 5 matching bases. V lost 3 bases to trimming and J lost 3 bases, with 15 bases between them. The CDR3 extends over 15 amino acids. Germline V gene sequence: CDR1 SGDLS, CDR2 YYNGEE. The CDR3 DNA reads TGTGCCAGCAGCGCTCCGGGGGACGGAGACTATGGCTACACCTTC. It is translated as CASSAPGDGDYGYTF.

V is TRBV7-9 and J is TRBJ2-7, with a possible D match to TRBD2 (5 bases). Trimming removed 1 base from V and 3 bases from J, with 10 bases in between. This CDR3 has 14 residues. CDR1 is SEHNR and CDR2 is FQNEAQ in the germline V gene (reference sequence). The CDR3 DNA reads as TGTGCCAGCAGCTTAGATGGTAGCGTCTACGAGCAGTACTTC. Its protein product is CASSLDGSVYEQYF.